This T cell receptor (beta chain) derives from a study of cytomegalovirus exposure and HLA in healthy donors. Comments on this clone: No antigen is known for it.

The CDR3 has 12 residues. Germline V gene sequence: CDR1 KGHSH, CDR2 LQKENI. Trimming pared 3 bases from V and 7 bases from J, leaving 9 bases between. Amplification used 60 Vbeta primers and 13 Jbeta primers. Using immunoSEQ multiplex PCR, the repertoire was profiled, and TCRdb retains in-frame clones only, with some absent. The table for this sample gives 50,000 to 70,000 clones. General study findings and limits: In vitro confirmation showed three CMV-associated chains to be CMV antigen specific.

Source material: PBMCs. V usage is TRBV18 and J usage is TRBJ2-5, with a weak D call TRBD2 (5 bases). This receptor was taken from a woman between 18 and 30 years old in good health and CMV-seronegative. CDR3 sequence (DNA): TGTGCCAGCTCACCTATCCGGGGGACCCAGTACTTC. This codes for CASSPIRGTQYF.